In its sample, the clone carrying this T cell receptor beta chain was seen once. Clones were sequenced by immunoSEQ multiplex PCR, and TCRdb holds only the in-frame ones, with some missing. The profile shows about 19,000 clones, roughly 80% of them singletons. The data stem from a study of T cells in tumors after PD-1 blockade. The sample here was PBMCs, taken after anti-PD-1 therapy. This clonotype was sampled from a human donor with advanced basal cell or squamous cell carcinoma (not recorded which).

CDR3 sequence reads: CASSSDMNTEAFF. The CDR3 DNA is TGTGCCAGCAGTTCGGACATGAACACTGAAGCTTTCTTT. This chain uses TRBV6-2 or TRBV6-3 with TRBJ1-1, with D possibly matching TRBD1 (5 bases). Germline loops: CDR1 MNHEY, CDR2 SVGEGT. The CDR3 is made up of 13 amino acids. Between the trimmed V and J ends, which lost 4 bases and 0 bases, there was a span of 6 bases.